This T cell receptor beta chain was documented in a study of T cell responses to AZD1222 COVID-19 vaccine. About the study: Second doses were pooled across both intervals (about 4 or about 12 weeks). Broader study findings: Nearly half of unique spike-specific TCRs reportedly avoided B.1.351 and B.1.1.7 mutated regions. With two AZD1222 doses given, Spike-specific TCR breadth and depth both rose. Clonal diversity may have been underestimated in mostly white British donors.

V lost 0 bases and J lost 7, with 10 bases in between. This CDR3 is 13 amino acids long. In germline, CDR1 is SGDLS, CDR2 YYNGEE. Only one count was recorded for this clone. Its antigen is unknown. Assay: immunoSEQ multiplex PCR; the TCRdb copy retains only in-frame clones and omits some. The sample holds 130,000 to 150,000 clones, around nine tenths seen once. The receptor was isolated from an adult in good health. The sequences come from peripheral blood, collected on day 0 of AZD1222 vaccination. The genes are TRBV9 and TRBJ2-5, with D hard to call. CDR3 loop: CASSVEDGGTQYF. CDR3 coding DNA: TGTGCCAGCAGCGTAGAGGACGGTGGGACCCAGTACTTC.